This T cell receptor (beta chain) appears in the sequencing data of a study of CD8 T cells in Susac syndrome. Sequencing of TCR beta was performed on blood CD8+ and CD4+ T cells. Those who served as multiple sclerosis controls were treatment-naive patients with stable or active relapsing-remitting disease. TEMRA cells were FACS-enriched, and CD8+ and CD4+ T cells were isolated negatively. With 5 bases removed from V and 1 base from J, the gap between germline ends came to 14 bases. The CDR3 sequence is 15 residues long. Germline V gene data show CDR1 as SEHNR and CDR2 as FQNEAQ (reference sequence). When the RNA was reverse transcribed, random hexamers were used with an input of roughly 0.5 to 1 ug. An immunoSEQ multiplex PCR amplified TCR beta CDR3 over 54 Vbeta and 13 Jbeta. Each CDR3 protein is one row after TCRdb ran MiXCR on the immunoSEQ multiplex PCR reads. The data contain about 300,000 distinct CDR3 sequences, roughly 85% of them singletons.

This clonotype appeared a single time. The material sequenced was CD8+ T cells from PBMCs. This receptor was identified in a human donor with multiple sclerosis. V gene TRBV7-9 combines with J gene TRBJ1-2, with D hard to call. This CDR3 reads CASSRDLRLNYGYTF. The DNA of the CDR3 is TGTGCCAGCAGCCGAGACCTCAGGCTTAACTATGGCTACACCTTC.